This TCR beta chain emerged from a study of cytomegalovirus exposure and HLA in healthy donors. Study findings and constraints: CMV antigen specificity of a few CMV-associated chains was confirmed in vitro.

Here immunoSEQ multiplex PCR was the method, and the copy in TCRdb shows in-frame clones only, minus some. The repertoire holds some 210,000 clones, with over 75% as singletons. Details on this clone: Its antigen is not known.

The TCR comes from a woman aged 18-35 years in good health and CMV-seropositive. Sequencing used PBMCs.

CDR3 in amino acids: CASSEISGKSSYNEQFF. CDR3 nucleotides: TGTGCCAGCAGTGAAATAAGCGGGAAGAGCTCCTACAATGAGCAGTTCTTC. The gene calls are TRBV25-1 and TRBJ2-1; 7 bases line up with TRBD2. The germline V gene has CDR1 MGHDK and CDR2 SYGVNS. There are 17 residues in the CDR3. With 2 bases clipped from V and 0 bases from J, the junction kept 7 bases outside the gene matches.